This T cell receptor beta chain was documented in a study of shared clonotypes between healthy human individuals. Study-level background: CD4 naive and CD4 memory each took three plates per donor, while CD8 naive took two and CD8 memory one.

Authors' analysis steps: Junction-only sequences without quality scores came from ImmunoSEQ, so filtering differed. The repertoire was sequenced with immunoSEQ multiplex PCR; TCRdb's copy has only in-frame clones and lacks some. D and trimming come from the DNA, and the V and J calls and clone size come from that table. The data hold about 2.3 million clones, with 85% to 95% observed a single time. The V gene's germline CDR1 is SGHTA and CDR2 FQGNSA. There are 14 residues in the CDR3. Trimming left V 8 bases short and J 6 bases short, with 20 bases between. General study results and limits: Estimated richness was generally greater in naive than memory subsets.

The CD4+ fraction was divided into a CD45RA+ naive subset and a CD45RA-negative memory subset. On this clone: The antigen is unknown.

This receptor was taken from a man in his late teens or twenties in good health. Some clones in this sample may be carry-over from other donors' samples. This chain uses TRBV7-2 with TRBJ2-7; a possible D gene is TRBD2 (7 bases). The sample consisted of naive CD4+ T cells from PBMCs. As to subset: CD45RA+ positively selected. CDR3 residues: CASGARGGGLEQYF. The CDR3 bases are TGTGCCAGCGGGGCGCGGGGCGGGGGCCTCGAGCAGTACTTC.